What follows is one T cell receptor (beta chain) and its context. Its antigen remains unidentified. A much bigger clone sits one base away, suggesting this may be a read error. The data stem from a study of CD8+CD57+ T cells in acquired aplastic anemia. Study-level results: The CD8+ Simpson's diversity of patients and controls was not significantly different. Patients and controls shared twenty-nine CD8+ CDR3 sequences.

V lost 4 bases and J lost 4; bases outside the gene matches: 6. Germline V gives CDR1 SGHTA, CDR2 FQGTGA. This CDR3 is 15 amino acids long. Genomic DNA was employed as the template in profiling TCR beta VDJ and CDR3. TCRdb independently ran MiXCR on the reads; one entry per CDR3 protein. In the table there are under 350,000 distinct CDR3 sequences, 45% to 65% of which are singletons. It was patients with CD8+CD57+ cell expansion by flow cytometry who were chosen for sequencing. Each patient carried a diagnosis of severe acquired aplastic anemia. At the time of blood sampling, patients had not yet received any therapy.

This receptor was obtained from a human donor with aplastic anemia. The gene calls are TRBV7-3 and TRBJ2-5; 10 bases are shared with TRBD2. Specimen: sorted CD4+, CD8+, or CD8+CD57+ T cells (not recorded which) from PBMCs. CDR3 sequence reads: CASSSILAGSETQYF. DNA of the CDR3: TGTGCCAGCAGCTCGATACTAGCGGGATCAGAGACCCAGTACTTC. Using reference TRBV7-3 and TRBJ2-5 for the parts outside the CDR3, the full variable domain is GAGVSQTPSNKVTEKGKYVELRCDPISGHTALYWYRQSLGQGPEFLIYFQGTGAADDSGLPNDRFFAVRPEGSVSTLKIQRTERGDSAVYLCASSSILAGSETQYFGPGTRLLVL.